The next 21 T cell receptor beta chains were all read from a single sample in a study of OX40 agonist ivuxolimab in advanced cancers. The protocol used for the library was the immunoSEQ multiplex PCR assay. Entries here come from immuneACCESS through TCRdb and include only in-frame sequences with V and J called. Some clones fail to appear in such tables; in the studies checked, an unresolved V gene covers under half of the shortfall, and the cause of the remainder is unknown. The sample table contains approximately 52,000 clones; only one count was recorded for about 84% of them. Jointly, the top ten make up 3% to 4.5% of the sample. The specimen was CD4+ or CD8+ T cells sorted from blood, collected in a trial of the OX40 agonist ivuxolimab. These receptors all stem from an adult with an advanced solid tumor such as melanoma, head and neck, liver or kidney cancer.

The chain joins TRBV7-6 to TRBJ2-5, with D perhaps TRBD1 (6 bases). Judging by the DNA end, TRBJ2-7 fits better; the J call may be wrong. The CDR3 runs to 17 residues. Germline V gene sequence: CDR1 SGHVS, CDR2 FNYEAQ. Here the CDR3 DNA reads TGTGCCAGCAGCTTAGCCCAGGGGCCTCTTCAACGCTACGAGCAGTACTTC. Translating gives CASSLAQGPLQRYEQYF.

The CDR3 protein is CASSHAMRQRGGYGYTF. CDR3 DNA sequence: TGCGCCAGCAGCCATGCGATGCGACAGCGAGGGGGCTATGGCTACACCTTC. The chain links TRBV4-1 to TRBJ1-2; perhaps TRBD1 as D (6 bases). Per germline, CDR1 MGHRA and CDR2 YSYEKL. V lost 3 bases and J lost 4, with 21 bases in between. This CDR3 is built from 17 residues.

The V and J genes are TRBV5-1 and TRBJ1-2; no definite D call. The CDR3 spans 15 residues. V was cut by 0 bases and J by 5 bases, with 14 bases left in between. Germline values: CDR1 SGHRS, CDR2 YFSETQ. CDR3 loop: CASSLDTIPPYGYTF. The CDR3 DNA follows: TGCGCCAGCAGCTTGGACACCATTCCCCCATATGGCTACACCTTC.

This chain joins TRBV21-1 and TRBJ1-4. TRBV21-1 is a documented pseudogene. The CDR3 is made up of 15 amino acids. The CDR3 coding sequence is TGTGCCAGCGAGCAAAGGGGAGGGACTAATGAAAAACTGTTTTTT. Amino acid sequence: CASEQRGGTNEKLFF.

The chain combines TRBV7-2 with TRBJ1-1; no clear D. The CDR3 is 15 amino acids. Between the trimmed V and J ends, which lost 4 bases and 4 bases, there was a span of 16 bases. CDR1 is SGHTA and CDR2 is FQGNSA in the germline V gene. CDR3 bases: TGTGCCAGCAGCTCGCCGGGGATAGGGCGCACTGAAGCTTTCTTT. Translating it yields CASSSPGIGRTEAFF.

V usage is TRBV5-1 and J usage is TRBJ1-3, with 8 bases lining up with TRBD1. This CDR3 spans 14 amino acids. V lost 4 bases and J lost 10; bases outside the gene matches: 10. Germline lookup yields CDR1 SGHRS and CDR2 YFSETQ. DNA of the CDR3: TGCGCCAGCAGCCCTTCCAGGGGGCAGACGACCATATATTTT. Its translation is CASSPSRGQTTIYF.

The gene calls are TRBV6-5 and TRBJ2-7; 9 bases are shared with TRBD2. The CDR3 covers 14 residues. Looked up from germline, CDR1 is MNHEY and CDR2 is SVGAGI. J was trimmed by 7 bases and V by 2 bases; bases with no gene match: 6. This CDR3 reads CASSYGRLAGEQYF. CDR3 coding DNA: TGTGCCAGCAGTTACGGGCGGCTAGCGGGGGAGCAGTACTTC.

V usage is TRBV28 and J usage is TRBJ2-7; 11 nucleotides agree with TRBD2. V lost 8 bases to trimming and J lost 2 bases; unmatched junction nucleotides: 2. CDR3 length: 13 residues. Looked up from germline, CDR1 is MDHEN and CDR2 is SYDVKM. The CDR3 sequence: CASGSGGAYEQYF. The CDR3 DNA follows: TGTGCCAGCGGTAGCGGGGGGGCCTACGAGCAGTACTTC.

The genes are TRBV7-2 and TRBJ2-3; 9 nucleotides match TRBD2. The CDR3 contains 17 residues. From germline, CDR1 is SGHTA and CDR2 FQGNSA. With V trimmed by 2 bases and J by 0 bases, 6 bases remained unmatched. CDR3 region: CASSLLSGGRSTDTQYF. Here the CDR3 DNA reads TGTGCCAGCAGCTTACTAAGCGGGGGGCGCAGCACAGATACGCAGTATTTT.

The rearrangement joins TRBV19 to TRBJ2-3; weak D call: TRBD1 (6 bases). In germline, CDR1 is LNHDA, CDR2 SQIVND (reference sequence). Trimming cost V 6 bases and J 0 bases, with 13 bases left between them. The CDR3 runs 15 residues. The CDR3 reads CASSTWDTSTDTQYF. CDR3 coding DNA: TGTGCCAGTAGCACTTGGGACACCAGCACAGATACGCAGTATTTT.

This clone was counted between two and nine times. CDR3 region: CASSPDLQGGQPQHF. In DNA form, the CDR3 reads TGTGCCAGCTCACCGGACCTACAGGGAGGGCAGCCCCAGCATTTT. This sequence joins TRBV18 and TRBJ1-5; the D gene is possibly TRBD1 (6 bases). The CDR3 has 15 residues. V lost 3 bases, J lost 7 bases, and 16 bases lay in between. The germline CDR1 and CDR2 sequences are KGHSH and LQKENI.

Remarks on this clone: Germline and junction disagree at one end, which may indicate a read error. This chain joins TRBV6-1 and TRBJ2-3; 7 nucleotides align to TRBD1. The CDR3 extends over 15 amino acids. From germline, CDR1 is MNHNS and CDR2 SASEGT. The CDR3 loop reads CASREGGWDTDTQYF. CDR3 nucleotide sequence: TGTGCCAGCAGGGAAGGGGGCTGGGACACAGATACGCAGTATTTT.

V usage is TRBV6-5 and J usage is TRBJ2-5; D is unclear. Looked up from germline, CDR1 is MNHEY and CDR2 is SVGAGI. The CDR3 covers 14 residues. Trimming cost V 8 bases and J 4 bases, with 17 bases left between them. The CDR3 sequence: CASAARPVAETQYF. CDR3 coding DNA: TGTGCCAGCGCCGCGAGGCCCGTAGCAGAGACCCAGTACTTC.

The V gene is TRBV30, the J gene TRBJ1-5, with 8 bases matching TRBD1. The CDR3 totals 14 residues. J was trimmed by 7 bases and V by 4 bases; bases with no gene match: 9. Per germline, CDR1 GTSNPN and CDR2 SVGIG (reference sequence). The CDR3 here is CAWKTQGGSQPQHF. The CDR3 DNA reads TGTGCCTGGAAAACACAGGGGGGGAGCCAGCCCCAGCATTTT.

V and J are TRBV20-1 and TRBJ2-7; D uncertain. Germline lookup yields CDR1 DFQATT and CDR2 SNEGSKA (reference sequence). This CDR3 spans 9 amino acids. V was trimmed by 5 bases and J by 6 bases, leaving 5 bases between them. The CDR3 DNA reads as TGCAGTGCTGGGCGCGAGCAGTACTTC. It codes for CSAGREQYF.

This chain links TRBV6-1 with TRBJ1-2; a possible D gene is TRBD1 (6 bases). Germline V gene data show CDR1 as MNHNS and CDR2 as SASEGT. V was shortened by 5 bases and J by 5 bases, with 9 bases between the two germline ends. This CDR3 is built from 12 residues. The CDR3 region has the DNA TGTGCCAGCAGTCAAACAGGGTATGGCTACACCTTC. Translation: CASSQTGYGYTF.

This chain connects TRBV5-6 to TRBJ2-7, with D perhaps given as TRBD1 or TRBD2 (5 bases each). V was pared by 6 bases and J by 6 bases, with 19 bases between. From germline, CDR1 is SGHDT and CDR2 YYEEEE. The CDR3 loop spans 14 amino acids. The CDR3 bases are TGTGCCAGCATGTTTGTGAGGGGTTCCAGCGAGCAGTACTTC. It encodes CASMFVRGSSEQYF.

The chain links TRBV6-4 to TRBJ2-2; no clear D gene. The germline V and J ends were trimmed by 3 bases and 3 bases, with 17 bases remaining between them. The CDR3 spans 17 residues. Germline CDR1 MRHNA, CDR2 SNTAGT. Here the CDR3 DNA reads TGTGCCAGCAGTGATCCCCGGGTAGGCAGGCACACCGGGGAGCTGTTTTTT. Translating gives CASSDPRVGRHTGELFF.

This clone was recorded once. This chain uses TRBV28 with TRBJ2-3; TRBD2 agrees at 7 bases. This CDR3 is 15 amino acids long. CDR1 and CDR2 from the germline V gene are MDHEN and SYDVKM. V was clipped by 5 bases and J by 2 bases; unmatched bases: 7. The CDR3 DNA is TGTGCCAGCAGTGTGGGACTAACCAACACAGATACGCAGTATTTT. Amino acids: CASSVGLTNTDTQYF.

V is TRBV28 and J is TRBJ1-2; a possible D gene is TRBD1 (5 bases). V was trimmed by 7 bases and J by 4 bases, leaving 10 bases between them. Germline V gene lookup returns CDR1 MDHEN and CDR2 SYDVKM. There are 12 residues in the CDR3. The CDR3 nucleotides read TGTGCCAGCAACACCGGGGGCTATGGCTACACCTTC. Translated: CASNTGGYGYTF.

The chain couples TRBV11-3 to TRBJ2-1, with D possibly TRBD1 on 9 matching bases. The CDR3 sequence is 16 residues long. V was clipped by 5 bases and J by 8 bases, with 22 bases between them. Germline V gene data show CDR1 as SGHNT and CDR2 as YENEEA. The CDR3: CASSPRGGQGMHEQFF. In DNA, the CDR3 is TGTGCCAGCAGCCCCCGGGGGGGACAGGGCATGCATGAGCAGTTCTTC.